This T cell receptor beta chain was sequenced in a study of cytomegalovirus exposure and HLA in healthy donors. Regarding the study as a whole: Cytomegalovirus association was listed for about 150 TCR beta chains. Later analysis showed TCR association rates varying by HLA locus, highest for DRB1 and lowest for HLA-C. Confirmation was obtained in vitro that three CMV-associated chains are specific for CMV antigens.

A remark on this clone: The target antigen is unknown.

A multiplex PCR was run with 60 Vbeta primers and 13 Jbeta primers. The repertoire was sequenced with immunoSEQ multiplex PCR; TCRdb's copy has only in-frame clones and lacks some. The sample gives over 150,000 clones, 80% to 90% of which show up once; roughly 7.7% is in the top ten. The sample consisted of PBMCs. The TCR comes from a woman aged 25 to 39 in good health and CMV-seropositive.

The CDR3 sequence is CASSRSRGTGNFDEQYF. The CDR3 DNA follows: TGTGCCAGCAGCCGTAGCCGCGGGACAGGGAACTTCGACGAGCAGTACTTC. The chain links TRBV11-3 to TRBJ2-7, with 9 bases fitting TRBD1. This CDR3 is 17 amino acids long. V trimming: 5 bases; J trimming: 5 bases; junction bases outside the gene matches: 16. The germline CDR1 and CDR2 sequences are SGHNT and YENEEA.